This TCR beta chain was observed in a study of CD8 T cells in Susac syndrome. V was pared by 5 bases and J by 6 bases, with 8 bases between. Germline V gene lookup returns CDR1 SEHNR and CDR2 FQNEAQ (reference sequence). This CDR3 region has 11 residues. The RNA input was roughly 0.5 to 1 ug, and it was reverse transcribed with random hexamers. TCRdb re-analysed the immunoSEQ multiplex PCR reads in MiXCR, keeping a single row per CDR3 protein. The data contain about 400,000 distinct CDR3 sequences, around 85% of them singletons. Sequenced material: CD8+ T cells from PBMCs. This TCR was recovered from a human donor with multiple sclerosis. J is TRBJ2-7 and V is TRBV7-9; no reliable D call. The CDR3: CASSPALEQYF. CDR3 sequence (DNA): TGTGCCAGCAGCCCCGCTCTCGAGCAGTACTTC.